The rows below give T cell receptor beta chains drawn from one sample of a study of blood T cells in healthy people across ages. Each CDR3 protein is one row after TCRdb ran MiXCR on the 5' RACE reads. The repertoire has some 1,000,000 distinct CDR3 sequences, approximately 26% of them found once; the top ten carry 0.65% to 0.75%. The same sample was also used in a study of T cells of mothers and their children.

Source material: blood. The receptors stem from a girl aged 2 to 9 in good health. The conserved cysteine and the conserved F or W are not part of the CDR3 here. Part of the rows lack a size; the others show once, few, many or a class for expanded clones.

j_gene | abundance | v_gene | CDR3aa
TRBJ1-2 | . | TRBV6-5 | ASSYSNLNYGYT
TRBJ2-1 | . | TRBV7-6 | ASSQRTSGIKGVGNEQF
TRBJ2-3 | . | TRBV20-1 | SFQREGRGTDTQY
TRBJ1-2 | . | TRBV6-2/TRBV6-3 | ASSLVDGSGVGYT
TRBJ1-5 | few | TRBV6-2/TRBV6-3 | ASSVQGRSNQPQH
TRBJ1-2 | few | TRBV12-3/TRBV12-4 | ASSLRRGLYGYT
TRBJ2-2 | . | TRBV20-1 | SARDRIGELF
TRBJ1-2 | . | TRBV29-1 | SFGEGIGYT
TRBJ2-3 | . | TRBV12-3/TRBV12-4 | ASTIGDTQY
TRBJ1-6 | few | TRBV6-2/TRBV6-3 | ASSRGSDSPLH
TRBJ2-3 | . | TRBV27 | ASSLQRQTNTQY
. | . | TRBV20-1 | SAHNPGSYEQY
TRBJ2-1 | few | TRBV7-8 | ASSPTARPDNEQF
TRBJ1-2 | . | TRBV4-2 | ASSQETGDYYGYT
TRBJ2-1 | few | TRBV29-1 | SVADREWIYNEQF
TRBJ1-1 | . | TRBV7-2 | ASSLDRAISNTEAF
. | . | TRBV20-1 | SAPLAGAETQY
TRBJ2-1 | . | TRBV12-3/TRBV12-4 | AGSISGGSSSYNEQF
TRBJ1-6 | . | TRBV12-3/TRBV12-4 | ASSFRSGNSPLH
TRBJ2-3 | . | TRBV5-1 | ASSSVGRDTQY
. | few | TRBV12-3/TRBV12-4 | ASSFVATKGHEQY
TRBJ2-1 | . | TRBV20-1 | SAIPGLAGGSSYNEQF
TRBJ2-2 | few | TRBV14 | ASSQRAVAGSLTGELF
TRBJ2-5 | . | TRBV12-3/TRBV12-4 | ASSLVVERGRATPQETQY
. | . | TRBV28 | ASSFAGPPYNEQF
TRBJ2-4 | . | TRBV29-1 | SVEGGAKNIQY
TRBJ2-3 | . | TRBV20-1 | SARVPGTSTDTQY
TRBJ2-1 | . | TRBV29-1 | SVLPGLAGYGEQF
TRBJ2-3 | . | TRBV5-1 | ASSPHPSDTQY
TRBJ2-1 | . | TRBV11-2 | ASSLDPSNEQF
TRBJ2-5 | few | TRBV4-3 | ASSRGRAPAMETQY
TRBJ1-4 | . | TRBV12-3/TRBV12-4 | ASSFGREQLF
TRBJ2-5 | . | TRBV12-3/TRBV12-4 | ASSLEVLLETQY
TRBJ2-1 | . | TRBV6-5 | ASSYSRYEPYNEQF
TRBJ1-2 | . | TRBV6-1 | ASGPGYT
TRBJ2-3 | . | TRBV4-1 | ASSQERTSGIDTQY
. | few | TRBV20-1 | SALTSGGTYEQY
TRBJ2-3 | few | TRBV2 | ASSETSMLGTDTQY
TRBJ2-1 | . | TRBV4-1 | ASSQDPSSGSGNEQF
TRBJ2-1 | . | TRBV15 | ATSGSGRLDEQF
TRBJ1-1 | . | TRBV29-1 | SVEILGDTEAF
TRBJ2-7 | . | TRBV6-2/TRBV6-3 | ASSYSARSYEQY
TRBJ2-6 | few | TRBV28 | ASSTGLTGANVLT
. | few | TRBV4-1 | ASSQGRYSYEQY
TRBJ2-1 | . | TRBV20-1 | SARSREGPLDEQF
TRBJ1-3 | . | TRBV20-1 | SARGHYSGNTIY
TRBJ1-4 | few | TRBV18 | ASSPNAAGGSFEKLF
. | . | TRBV9 | ASSAKSGGTPYEQY
TRBJ1-1 | . | TRBV9 | ASSDHRDRGLNTEAF
TRBJ2-3 | few | TRBV19 | ASTPDRGSRTDTQY
. | . | TRBV11-1 | ASSLELAGASNEQF
TRBJ1-2 | many | TRBV7-9 | ASSLDGGGYT
TRBJ2-3 | . | TRBV20-1 | SASYAGAKDTQY
TRBJ2-1 | few | TRBV12-3/TRBV12-4 | ASKYSGRADEQF
TRBJ1-2 | few | TRBV7-2 | ASSPGPDRDGGYT